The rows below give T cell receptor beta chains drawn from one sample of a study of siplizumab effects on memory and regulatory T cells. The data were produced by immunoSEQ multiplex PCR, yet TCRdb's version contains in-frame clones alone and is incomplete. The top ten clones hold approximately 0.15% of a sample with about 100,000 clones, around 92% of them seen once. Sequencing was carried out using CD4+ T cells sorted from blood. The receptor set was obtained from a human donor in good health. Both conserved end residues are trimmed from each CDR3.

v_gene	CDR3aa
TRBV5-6	ASSLPTHWAGREYNEQF
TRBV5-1	ASSLSGGADTQY
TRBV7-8	ASSLGTANTEAF
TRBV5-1	ASSSGLTGNYGYT
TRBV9	ASSVEAGGWYGYT
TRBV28	ASVDSTTSIEQY
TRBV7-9	ASSLVAGSYEQY
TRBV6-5	AALRGLARETQY
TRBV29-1	SVEVGQWNEQF
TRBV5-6	ASSLPGQNSGNTIY
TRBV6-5	ASRYTDTQY
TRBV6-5	ASRPGGGGYT
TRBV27	ASSLSDRGTDTQY
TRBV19	ASSTGPGIYNEQF
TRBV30	AWTGAEQY
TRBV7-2	ASSLGPVPNTEAF
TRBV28	ASSDYGGPNTEAF
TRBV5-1	ASSLTDRGRSGANVLT
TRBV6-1	ASSPPLRTEQY
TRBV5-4	ASSLQLAATYEQY
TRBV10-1	ASSGGSFREQY
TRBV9	ASSLGGRNTDTQY
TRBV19	ASSIPDRNNQPQH
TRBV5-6	ASSLPGLGGAEQF
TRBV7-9	ASSFQPGGELF
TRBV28	ASSFPGAGEQY
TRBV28	ASSISTDTQY
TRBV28	ASSKLNEQY
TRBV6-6	ASSLDGGGNNSPLH
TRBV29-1	SVLPGAGADTQY
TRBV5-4	ASSLGAGGVLWEYGYT
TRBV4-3	ASSQDAGQGYEQY
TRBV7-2	ASSLARSEQY
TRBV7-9	ASSLDREVNTEAF
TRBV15	ATSRDLDGPRELF
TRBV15	ATSRDRREEVYEQY
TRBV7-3	ASSLIRNTGELF
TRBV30	AWSKGGYT
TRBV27	ASSITDLGQGPLSALH
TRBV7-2	ASSLRWGADEQY
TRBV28	ASGREEQETQY
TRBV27	ASSLSGSGTGELF
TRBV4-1	ASSQDIGRGYT
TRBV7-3	ASSLISGGAAEQY
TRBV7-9	ASSPGGARVNSPLH
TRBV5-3	ARSFVSCLGLAGDFSYEQY
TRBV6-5	ASSQDGDDTEAF
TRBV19	ASSNQGSYEQY
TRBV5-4	ASSSDPAGLYEQY
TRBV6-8	ASSQYHPDLAGEQF
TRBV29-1	SSGQGYTEAF
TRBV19	ASGRRAVGYT
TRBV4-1	ASSQAQGPNYGYT
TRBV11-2	ASSGQRTDTQY